The entry that follows covers one TCR beta chain sequence. The antigen remains undetermined. This entry comes from a study of pediatric ulcerative colitis. Findings of the study overall: No controls had the two rectal clonotypes shared by ulcerative colitis patients.

This was a survey-level run. The data were produced by immunoSEQ multiplex PCR, yet TCRdb's version contains in-frame clones alone and is incomplete. The sample has under 70,000 clones, 75% to 90% seen once. Germline-derived CDR1 and CDR2 are LNHDA and SQIVND (reference sequence). The CDR3 contains 15 residues. V was trimmed by 0 bases and J by 1 base, leaving 8 bases between them. The rearrangement uses TRBV19 and TRBJ2-3; D is uncertain. The material sequenced was blood. This clonotype was sampled from a boy aged 5-17 years who was a control in a study of pediatric ulcerative colitis. This chain's CDR3 is CASSIEPMGTDTQYF. CDR3 DNA: TGTGCCAGTAGTATAGAACCAATGGGCACAGATACGCAGTATTTT.